A selection of T cell receptor beta chains follows, all from one sample in a study of T-cell reconstitution after alpha-beta-depleted transplantation in children. One entry per CDR3 protein, called by TCRdb with MiXCR from the PCR reads. The table shows 550,000 to 600,000 distinct CDR3 sequences, with 23% occurring only once. The sample in question was PBMCs, mostly from graft donor cells, obtained 360 days after TCRalphabeta/CD19-depleted stem cell transplant. Receptor source: a boy under two years old who had a stem cell transplant for acute myeloid leukemia, so the T cells may come from the graft donor. Both conserved end residues are trimmed from each CDR3. A clone size is listed for some rows: how often the clone was seen (once, few, many), or a class if it is expanded.

V: TRBV9
J: TRBJ2-1
size: few
CDR3: ASSASGTSYNEQF

V: TRBV7-6
J: TRBJ2-1
size: NA
CDR3: ASSSQAGGLRNEQF

V: TRBV15
J: TRBJ2-3
size: many
CDR3: ATSRGAGGSTDTQY

V: TRBV20-1
J: TRBJ2-2
size: many
CDR3: SAATGGTGELF

V: TRBV6-1
J: TRBJ2-2
size: few
CDR3: ASVSVGSNTGELF

V: TRBV30
J: TRBJ2-3
size: NA
CDR3: AWSVHGTDTQY

V: TRBV20-1
J: TRBJ2-5
size: NA
CDR3: SARMEGSSGARKTQY

V: TRBV7-3
J: TRBJ2-5
size: many
CDR3: ASSPQTQY

V: TRBV5-1
J: TRBJ2-3
size: many
CDR3: ASSLSAGASTDTQY

V: TRBV6-1
J: TRBJ2-7
size: NA
CDR3: ASSVEGSYEQY

V: TRBV6-5
J: TRBJ1-6
size: many
CDR3: ASRRRAGEGRNSPLH

V: TRBV29-1
J: TRBJ2-3
size: many
CDR3: SIGKGAISQITQY

V: TRBV20-1
J: TRBJ2-5
size: NA
CDR3: SANRGRETQY

V: TRBV6-7
J: TRBJ1-6
size: few
CDR3: ASSSDSYNSPLH

V: TRBV29-1
J: TRBJ1-2
size: few
CDR3: SVVGQGGYGYT

V: TRBV7-6
J: TRBJ1-5
size: NA
CDR3: ASSPVQGAYNQPQH

V: TRBV28
J: TRBJ2-3
size: NA
CDR3: ASLDPSGSTDTQY

V: TRBV10-3
J: TRBJ2-1
size: many
CDR3: AISKGNEQF

V: TRBV6-5
J: TRBJ2-2
size: NA
CDR3: ASSYSGAGTANTGELF

V: TRBV18
J: TRBJ2-7
size: few
CDR3: ASSPLGTGDEQY

V: TRBV20-1
J: TRBJ1-1
size: many
CDR3: SALPWDRGSTEAF

V: TRBV18
J: TRBJ2-3
size: few
CDR3: ASSPRARPESTDTQY

V: TRBV12-3/TRBV12-4
J: TRBJ2-4
size: NA
CDR3: ASSLYLAGGTKNIQY

V: TRBV7-2
J: TRBJ2-1
size: NA
CDR3: ASSFTSGGIEQF

V: TRBV29-1
J: TRBJ2-7
size: many
CDR3: SVVGERGGPYEQY

V: TRBV6-5
J: TRBJ1-2
size: NA
CDR3: ASSYGGFYGYT

V: TRBV20-1
J: TRBJ2-5
size: many
CDR3: SVAGRDETQY

V: TRBV12-3/TRBV12-4
J: TRBJ1-3
size: many
CDR3: ASSGQVGNTIY

V: TRBV28
J: TRBJ2-4
size: many
CDR3: ASSLPYNLLAKNIQY